This T cell receptor (beta chain) was identified in a study of blood T cell repertoires in COVID-19. Germline loops: CDR1 KGHSH, CDR2 LQKENI. CDR3 length equals 19 residues. The junction had 20 bases not matched to a gene; V was cut back by 4 bases and J by 4 bases. Clones were read by immunoSEQ multiplex PCR, and TCRdb kept only the in-frame ones, dropping some. The top ten clones hold over 35% of a sample with approximately 97,000 clones, about 85% of them seen once. The TCR was taken from an elderly man with acute or convalescent COVID-19. The sequenced sample was peripheral blood. The chain carries TRBV18 and TRBJ2-7, with 9 positions matching TRBD2. The CDR3 spells CASSQYLSSREGSLYEQYF. For the CDR3, the DNA is TGTGCCAGCTCACAATACCTTTCCTCGCGGGAGGGCTCCTTGTACGAGCAGTACTTC.